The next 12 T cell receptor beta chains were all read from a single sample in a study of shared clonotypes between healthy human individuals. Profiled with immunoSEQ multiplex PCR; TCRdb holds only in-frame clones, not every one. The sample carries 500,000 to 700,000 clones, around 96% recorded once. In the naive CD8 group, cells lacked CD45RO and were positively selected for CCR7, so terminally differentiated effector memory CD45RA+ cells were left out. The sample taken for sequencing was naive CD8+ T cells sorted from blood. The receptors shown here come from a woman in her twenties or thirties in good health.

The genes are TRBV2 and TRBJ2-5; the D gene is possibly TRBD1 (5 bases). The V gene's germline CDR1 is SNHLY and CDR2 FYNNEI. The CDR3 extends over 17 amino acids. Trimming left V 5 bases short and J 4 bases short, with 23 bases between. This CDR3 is CASSPGSWGEFVETQYF. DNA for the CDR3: TGTGCCAGCAGTCCCGGGTCATGGGGCGAGTTCGTAGAGACCCAGTACTTC. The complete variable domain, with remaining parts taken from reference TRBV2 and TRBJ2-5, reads EPEVTQTPSHQVTQMGQEVILRCVPISNHLYFYWYRQILGQKVEFLVSFYNNEISEKSEIFDDQFSVERPDGSNFTLKIRSTKLEDSAMYFCASSPGSWGEFVETQYFGPGTRLLVL.

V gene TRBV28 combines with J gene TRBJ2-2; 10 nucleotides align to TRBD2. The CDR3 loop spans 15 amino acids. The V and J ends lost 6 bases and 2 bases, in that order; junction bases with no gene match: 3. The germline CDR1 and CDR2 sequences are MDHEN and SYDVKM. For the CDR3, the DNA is TGTGCCAGCAGATGGACTAGCGGAAACACCGGGGAGCTGTTTTTT. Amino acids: CASRWTSGNTGELFF.

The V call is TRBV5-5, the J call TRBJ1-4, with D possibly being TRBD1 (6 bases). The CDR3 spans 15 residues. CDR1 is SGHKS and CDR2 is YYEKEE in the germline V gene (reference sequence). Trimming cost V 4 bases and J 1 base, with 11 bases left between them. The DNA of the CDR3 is TGTGCCAGCAGCCCCATACAGGGAACTAATGAAAAACTGTTTTTT. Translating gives CASSPIQGTNEKLFF.

The CDR3 here is CTSSQGGRGLLRDWNTEAFF. The DNA of the CDR3 is TGCACCAGCAGCCAAGGAGGTAGAGGACTCCTAAGGGATTGGAACACTGAAGCTTTCTTT. V is TRBV1 and J is TRBJ1-1. TRBV1 is a listed pseudogene. CDR3 size: 20 residues.

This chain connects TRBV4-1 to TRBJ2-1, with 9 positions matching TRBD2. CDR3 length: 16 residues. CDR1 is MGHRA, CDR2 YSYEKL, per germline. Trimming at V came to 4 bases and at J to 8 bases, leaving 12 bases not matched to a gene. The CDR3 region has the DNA TGCGCCAGCAGCCGGGCGGGTAGCGGGAGAGGTGATGAGCAGTTCTTC. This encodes CASSRAGSGRGDEQFF.

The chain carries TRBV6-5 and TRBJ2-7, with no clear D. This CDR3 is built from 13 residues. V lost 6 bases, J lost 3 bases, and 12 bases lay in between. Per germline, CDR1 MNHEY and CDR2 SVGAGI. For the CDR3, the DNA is TGTGCCAGCAGCCCGCTCGGGCACTACGAGCAGTACTTC. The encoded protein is CASSPLGHYEQYF.

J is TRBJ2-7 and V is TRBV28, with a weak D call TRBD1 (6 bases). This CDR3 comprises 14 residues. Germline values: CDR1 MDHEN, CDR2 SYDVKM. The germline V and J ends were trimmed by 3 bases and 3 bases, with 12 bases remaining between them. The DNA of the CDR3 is TGTGCCAGCAGTTTGGCCGGGACACACTACGAGCAGTACTTC. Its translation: CASSLAGTHYEQYF. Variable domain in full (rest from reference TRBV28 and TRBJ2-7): DVKVTQSSRYLVKRTGEKVFLECVQDMDHENMFWYRQDPGLGLRLIYFSYDVKMKEKGDIPEGYSVSREKKERFSLILESASTNQTSMYLCASSLAGTHYEQYFGPGTRLTVT.

The CDR3 sequence: CASSAFIERNTEAFF. The CDR3 bases are TGTGCCAGCAGTGCCTTCATTGAGAGGAACACTGAAGCTTTCTTT. The chain employs TRBV6-1 and TRBJ1-1; D ambiguous. The ends were cut back, 4 bases at V and 1 base at J, with 13 bases in the middle. In germline, CDR1 is MNHNS, CDR2 SASEGT. The CDR3 consists of 15 residues.

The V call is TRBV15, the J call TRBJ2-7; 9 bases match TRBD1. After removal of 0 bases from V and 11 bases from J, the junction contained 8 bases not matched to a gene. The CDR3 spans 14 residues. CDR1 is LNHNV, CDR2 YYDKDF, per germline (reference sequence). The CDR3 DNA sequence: TGTGCCACCAGCAGAGAGTCGGTCGGGACAGGGAAGTACTTC. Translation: CATSRESVGTGKYF. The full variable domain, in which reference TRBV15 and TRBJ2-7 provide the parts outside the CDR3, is DAMVIQNPRYQVTQFGKPVTLSCSQTLNHNVMYWYQQKSSQAPKLLFHYYDKDFNNEADTPDNFQSRRPNTSFCFLDIRSPGLGDTAMYLCATSRESVGTGKYFGPGTRLTVT.

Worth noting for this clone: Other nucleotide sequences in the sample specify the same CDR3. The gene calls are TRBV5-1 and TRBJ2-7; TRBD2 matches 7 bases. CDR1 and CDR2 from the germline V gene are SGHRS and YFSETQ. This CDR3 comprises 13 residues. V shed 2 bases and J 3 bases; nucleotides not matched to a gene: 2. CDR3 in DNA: TGCGCCAGCAGCTTCGGGACTATCTACGAGCAGTACTTC. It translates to CASSFGTIYEQYF.

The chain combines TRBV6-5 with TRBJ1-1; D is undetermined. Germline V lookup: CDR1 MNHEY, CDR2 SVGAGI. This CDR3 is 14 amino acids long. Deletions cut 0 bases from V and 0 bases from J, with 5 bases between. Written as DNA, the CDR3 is TGTGCCAGCAGTTACTCGCCAGTGAACACTGAAGCTTTCTTT. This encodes CASSYSPVNTEAFF.

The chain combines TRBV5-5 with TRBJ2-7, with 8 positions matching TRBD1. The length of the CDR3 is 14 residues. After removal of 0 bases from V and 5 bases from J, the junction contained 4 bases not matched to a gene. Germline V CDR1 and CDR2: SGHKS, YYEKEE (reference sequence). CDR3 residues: CASSLAGQGDEQYF. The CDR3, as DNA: TGTGCCAGCAGCTTGGCCGGACAGGGTGACGAGCAGTACTTC.